Listed here are 7 T cell receptor beta chains from one sample, sequenced in a study of T cells in tumors after PD-1 blockade. Measured with immunoSEQ multiplex PCR; TCRdb has only the in-frame clones, and not every one. The data show fewer than 25,000 clones, around four fifths seen once. Specimen: PBMCs, collected after anti-PD-1 treatment. The receptors were sampled from a human donor with basal cell carcinoma.

The chain links TRBV3-1 (or the pseudogene TRBV3-2) to TRBJ2-3; D may be TRBD2 (5 bases). The CDR3 contains 14 residues. Germline values: CDR1 LGHDT, CDR2 YNNKEL (reference sequence). Trimming stripped 2 bases from V and 9 bases from J, with 15 bases between. The DNA for the CDR3 is TGTGCCAGCAGCCAACAGGCGGGCGCTGGGACGCAGTATTTT. Its protein product is CASSQQAGAGTQYF.

V usage is TRBV12-5 and J usage is TRBJ1-1, with a possible D match to TRBD1 (5 bases). This CDR3 contains 12 residues. Germline CDR1 LGHNT, CDR2 FRNRAP. Trimming removed 2 bases at V and 9 bases at J, with 10 bases between. The CDR3 nucleotides read TGTGCTAGTGGTTTGAATACAGGTAAAGCTTTCTTT. This sequence encodes CASGLNTGKAFF.

V usage is TRBV2 and J usage is TRBJ1-2, with TRBD1 matching over 8 bases. CDR3 size: 15 residues. The ends lost 7 bases at V and 4 bases at J; junction bases unmatched: 11. Germline V CDR1 and CDR2: SNHLY, FYNNEI. The CDR3: CASTSDRAGVYGYTF. The CDR3, as DNA: TGTGCCAGCACCTCGGACAGGGCAGGTGTCTATGGCTACACCTTC.

As regards this clone: Different DNA sequences within this sample yield the same CDR3. J is TRBJ2-3 and V is TRBV7-3; D uncertain. Germline V gives CDR1 SGHTA, CDR2 FQGTGA. The CDR3 runs to 14 residues. The ends were cut back, 1 base at V and 1 base at J, with 6 bases in the middle. CDR3 nucleotides: TGTGCCAGCAGCTTAAGCCCTGGCACAGATACGCAGTATTTT. Amino acid sequence: CASSLSPGTDTQYF.

The J gene is TRBJ2-7, the V gene TRBV18, with D unclear. CDR3 length equals 13 residues. Between the trimmed V and J ends, which lost 3 bases and 0 bases, there was a span of 6 bases. Germline V gives CDR1 KGHSH, CDR2 LQKENI. CDR3 coding DNA: TGTGCCAGCTCACCTGGGGTCTCCTACGAGCAGTACTTC. Translating it yields CASSPGVSYEQYF. Drawing the rest from reference TRBV18 and TRBJ2-7, the complete variable domain is NAGVMQNPRHLVRRRGQEARLRCSPMKGHSHVYWYRQLPEEGLKFMVYLQKENIIDESGMPKERFSAEFPKEGPSILRIQQVVRGDSAAYFCASSPGVSYEQYFGPGTRLTVT.

This clone was observed a handful of times. V usage is TRBV5-1 and J usage is TRBJ2-3; possibly TRBD1 for D (6 bases). The germline CDR1 and CDR2 sequences are SGHRS and YFSETQ. The CDR3 covers 15 residues. Trimming left V 1 base short and J 2 bases short, with 11 bases between. CDR3 DNA: TGCGCCAGCAGCTTGTCGGGACATCCCACAGATACGCAGTATTTT. Amino acids: CASSLSGHPTDTQYF.

The V call is TRBV6-5, the J call TRBJ1-1, with a weak D call TRBD1 (6 bases). CDR1 and CDR2 (germline): MNHEY, SVGAGI. The V end lost 0 bases, the J end lost 0 bases, and 8 bases lay between the germline ends. This CDR3 region has 15 residues. The CDR3 is CASSYSDSLNTEAFF. The CDR3 coding sequence is TGTGCCAGCAGTTACTCGGACAGCTTGAACACTGAAGCTTTCTTT.